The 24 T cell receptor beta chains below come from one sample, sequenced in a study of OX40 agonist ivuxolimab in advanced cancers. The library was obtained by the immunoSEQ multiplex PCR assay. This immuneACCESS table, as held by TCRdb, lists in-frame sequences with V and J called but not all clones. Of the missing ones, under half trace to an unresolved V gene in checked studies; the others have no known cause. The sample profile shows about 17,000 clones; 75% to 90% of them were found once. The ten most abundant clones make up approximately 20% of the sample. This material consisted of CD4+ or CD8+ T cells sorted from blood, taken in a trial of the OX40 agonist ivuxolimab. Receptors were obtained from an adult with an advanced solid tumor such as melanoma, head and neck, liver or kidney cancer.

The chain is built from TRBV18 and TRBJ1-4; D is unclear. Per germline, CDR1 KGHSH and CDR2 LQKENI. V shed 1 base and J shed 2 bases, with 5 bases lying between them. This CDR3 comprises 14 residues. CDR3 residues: CASSPRYTNEKLFF. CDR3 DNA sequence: TGTGCCAGCTCACCACGGTACACTAATGAAAAACTGTTTTTT.

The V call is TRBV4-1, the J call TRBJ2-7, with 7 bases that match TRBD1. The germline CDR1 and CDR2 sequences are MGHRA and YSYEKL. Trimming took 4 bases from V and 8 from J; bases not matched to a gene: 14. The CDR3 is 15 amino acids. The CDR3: CASSPMGQLSYQQYF. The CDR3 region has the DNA TGCGCCAGCAGCCCCATGGGACAGCTTTCTTATCAGCAGTACTTC.

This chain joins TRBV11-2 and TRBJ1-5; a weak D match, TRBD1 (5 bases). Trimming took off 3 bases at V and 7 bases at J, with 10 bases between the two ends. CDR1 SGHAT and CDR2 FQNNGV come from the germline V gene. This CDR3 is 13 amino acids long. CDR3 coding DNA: TGTGCCAGCAGCTTTCTGGGGGACCAGCCCCAGCATTTT. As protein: CASSFLGDQPQHF.

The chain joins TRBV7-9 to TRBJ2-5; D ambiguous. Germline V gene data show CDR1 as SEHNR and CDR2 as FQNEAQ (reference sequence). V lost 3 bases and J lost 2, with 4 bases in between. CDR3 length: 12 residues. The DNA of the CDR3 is TGTGCCAGCAGCTTCATGCAAGAGACCCAGTACTTC. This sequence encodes CASSFMQETQYF.

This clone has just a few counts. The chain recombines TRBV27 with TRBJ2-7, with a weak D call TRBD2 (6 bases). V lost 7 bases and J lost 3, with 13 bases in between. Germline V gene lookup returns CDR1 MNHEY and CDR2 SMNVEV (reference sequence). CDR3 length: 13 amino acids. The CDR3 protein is CASTPRGGYEQYF. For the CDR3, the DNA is TGTGCCAGCACCCCCCGGGGAGGCTACGAGCAGTACTTC.

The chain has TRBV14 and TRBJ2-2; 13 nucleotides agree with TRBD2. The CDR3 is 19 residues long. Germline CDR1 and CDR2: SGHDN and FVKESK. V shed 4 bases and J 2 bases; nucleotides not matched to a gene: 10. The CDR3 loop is CASSPTPGTSGINTGELFF. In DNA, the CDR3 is TGTGCCAGCAGCCCCACCCCCGGGACTAGCGGGATAAACACCGGGGAGCTGTTTTTT.

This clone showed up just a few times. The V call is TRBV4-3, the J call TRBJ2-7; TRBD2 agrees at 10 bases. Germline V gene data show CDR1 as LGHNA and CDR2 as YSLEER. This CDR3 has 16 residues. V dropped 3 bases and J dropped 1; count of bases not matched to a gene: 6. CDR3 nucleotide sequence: TGCGCCAGCAGCCACACTAGCGGGATACCTTCCTACGAGCAGTACTTC. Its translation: CASSHTSGIPSYEQYF.

The CDR3 coding sequence is TGTGCCAGCAGGCCCGGGTTGGGGACAGATACGCAGTATTTT. Its translation: CASRPGLGTDTQYF. The J gene is TRBJ2-3, the V gene TRBV28; D is unresolved. Trimming removed 6 bases from V and 3 bases from J, with 13 bases in between. The germline V gene encodes CDR1 MDHEN and CDR2 SYDVKM. There are 14 residues in the CDR3.

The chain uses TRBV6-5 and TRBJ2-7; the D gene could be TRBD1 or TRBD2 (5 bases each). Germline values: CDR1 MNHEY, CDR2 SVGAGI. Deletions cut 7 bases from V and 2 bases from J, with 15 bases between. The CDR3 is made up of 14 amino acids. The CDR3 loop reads CASTARRGPYEQYF. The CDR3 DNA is TGTGCCAGCACCGCACGCCGGGGCCCCTACGAGCAGTACTTC.

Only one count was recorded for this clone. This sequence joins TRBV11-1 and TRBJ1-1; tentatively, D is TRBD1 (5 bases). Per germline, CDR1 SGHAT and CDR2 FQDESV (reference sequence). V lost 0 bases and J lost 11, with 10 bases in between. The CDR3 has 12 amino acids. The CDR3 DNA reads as TGTGCCAGCAGCTTAGCGACGGGGGGGGCTTTCTTT. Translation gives CASSLATGGAFF.

CDR3 region: CASSPTGGLNSPLHF. The CDR3 coding sequence is TGTGCCAGCAGTCCTACAGGGGGCCTAAATTCACCCCTCCACTTT. The chain combines TRBV5-6 with TRBJ1-6, with 9 nucleotides matching TRBD1. This CDR3 has 15 residues. With 5 bases clipped from V and 7 bases from J, the junction kept 7 bases outside the gene matches. Looked up from germline, CDR1 is SGHDT and CDR2 is YYEEEE.

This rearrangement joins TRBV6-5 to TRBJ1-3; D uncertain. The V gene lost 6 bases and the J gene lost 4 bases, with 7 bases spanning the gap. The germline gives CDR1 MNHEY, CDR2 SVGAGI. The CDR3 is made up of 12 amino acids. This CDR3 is CASRNQGNTIYF. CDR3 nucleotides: TGTGCCAGCAGAAATCAGGGAAACACCATATATTTT.

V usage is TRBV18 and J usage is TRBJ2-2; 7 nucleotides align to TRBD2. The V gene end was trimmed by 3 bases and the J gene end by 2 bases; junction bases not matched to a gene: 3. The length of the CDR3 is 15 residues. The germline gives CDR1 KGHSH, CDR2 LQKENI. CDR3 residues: CASSPGTINTGELFF. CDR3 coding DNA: TGTGCCAGCTCACCCGGGACTATAAACACCGGGGAGCTGTTTTTT.

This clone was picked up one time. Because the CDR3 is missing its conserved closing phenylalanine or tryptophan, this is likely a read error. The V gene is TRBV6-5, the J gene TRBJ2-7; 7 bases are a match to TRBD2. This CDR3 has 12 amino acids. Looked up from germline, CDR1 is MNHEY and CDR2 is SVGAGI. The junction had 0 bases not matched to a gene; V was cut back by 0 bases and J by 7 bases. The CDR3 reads CASSYSGGEQYL. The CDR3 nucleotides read TGTGCCAGCAGTTACTCCGGGGGGGAGCAGTACCTC.

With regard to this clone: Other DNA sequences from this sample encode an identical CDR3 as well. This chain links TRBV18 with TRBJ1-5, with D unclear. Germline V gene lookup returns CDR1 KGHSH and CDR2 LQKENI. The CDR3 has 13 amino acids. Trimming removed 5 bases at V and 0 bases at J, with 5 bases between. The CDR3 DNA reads TGTGCCAGCTCAGGGGATAGCAATCAGCCCCAGCATTTT. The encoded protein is CASSGDSNQPQHF.

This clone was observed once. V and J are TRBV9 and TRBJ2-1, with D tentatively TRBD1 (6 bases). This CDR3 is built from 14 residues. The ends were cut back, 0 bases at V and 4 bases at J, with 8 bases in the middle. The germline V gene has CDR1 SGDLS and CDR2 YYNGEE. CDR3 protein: CASSVGTVYNEQFF. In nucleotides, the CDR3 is TGTGCCAGCAGCGTAGGGACAGTGTACAATGAGCAGTTCTTC. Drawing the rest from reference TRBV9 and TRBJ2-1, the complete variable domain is DSGVTQTPKHLITATGQRVTLRCSPRSGDLSVYWYQQSLDQGLQFLIQYYNGEERAKGNILERFSAQQFPDLHSELNLSSLELGDSALYFCASSVGTVYNEQFFGPGTRLTVL.

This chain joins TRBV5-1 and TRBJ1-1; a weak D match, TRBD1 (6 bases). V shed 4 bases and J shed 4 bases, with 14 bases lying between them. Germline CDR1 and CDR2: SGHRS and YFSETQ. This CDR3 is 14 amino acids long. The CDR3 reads CASSPGGGSTEAFF. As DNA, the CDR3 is TGCGCCAGCAGCCCCGGGGGCGGAAGCACTGAAGCTTTCTTT.

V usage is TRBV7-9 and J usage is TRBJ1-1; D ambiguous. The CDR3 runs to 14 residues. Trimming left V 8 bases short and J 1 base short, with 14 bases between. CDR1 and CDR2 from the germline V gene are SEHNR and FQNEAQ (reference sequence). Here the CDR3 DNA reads TGTGCCAGCGAGATGCCAGTCCAGAACACTGAAGCTTTCTTT. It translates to CASEMPVQNTEAFF.

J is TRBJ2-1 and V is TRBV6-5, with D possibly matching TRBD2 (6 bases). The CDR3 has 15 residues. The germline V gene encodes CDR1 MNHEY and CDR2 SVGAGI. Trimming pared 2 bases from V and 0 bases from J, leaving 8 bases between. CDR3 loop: CASSYRGNSYNEQFF. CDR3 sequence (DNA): TGTGCCAGCAGTTACCGCGGGAACTCCTACAATGAGCAGTTCTTC.

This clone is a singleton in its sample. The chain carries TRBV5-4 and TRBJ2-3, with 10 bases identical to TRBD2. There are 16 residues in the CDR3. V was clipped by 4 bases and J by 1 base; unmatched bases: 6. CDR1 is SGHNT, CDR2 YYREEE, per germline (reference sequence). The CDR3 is CASSRTSGTGTDTQYF. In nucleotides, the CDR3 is TGTGCCAGCAGCCGTACTAGCGGGACGGGCACAGATACGCAGTATTTT.

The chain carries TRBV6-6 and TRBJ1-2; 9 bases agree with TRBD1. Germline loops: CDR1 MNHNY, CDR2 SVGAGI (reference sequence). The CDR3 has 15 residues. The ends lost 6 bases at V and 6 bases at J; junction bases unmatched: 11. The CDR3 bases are TGTGCCAGCAGACCTCCCACAGGGGGCAGGAATGGCTACACCTTC. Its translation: CASRPPTGGRNGYTF.

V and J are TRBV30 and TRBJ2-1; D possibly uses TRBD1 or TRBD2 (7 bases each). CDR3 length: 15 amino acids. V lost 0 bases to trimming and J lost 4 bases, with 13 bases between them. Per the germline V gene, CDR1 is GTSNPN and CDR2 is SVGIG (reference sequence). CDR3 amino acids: CAWSVSGGGYNEQFF. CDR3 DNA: TGTGCCTGGAGTGTATCAGGGGGGGGGTACAATGAGCAGTTCTTC.

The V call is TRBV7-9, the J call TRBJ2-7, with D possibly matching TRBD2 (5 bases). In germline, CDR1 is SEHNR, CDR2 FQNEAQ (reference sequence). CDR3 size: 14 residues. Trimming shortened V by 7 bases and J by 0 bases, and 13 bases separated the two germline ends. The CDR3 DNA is TGTGCCAGCACTCAAGACTATGCCTCCTACGAGCAGTACTTC. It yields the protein CASTQDYASYEQYF. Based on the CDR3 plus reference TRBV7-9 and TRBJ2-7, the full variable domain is DTGVSQNPRHKITKRGQNVTFRCDPISEHNRLYWYRQTLGQGPEFLTYFQNEAQLEKSRLLSDRFSAERPKGSFSTLEIQRTEQGDSAMYLCASTQDYASYEQYFGPGTRLTVT.

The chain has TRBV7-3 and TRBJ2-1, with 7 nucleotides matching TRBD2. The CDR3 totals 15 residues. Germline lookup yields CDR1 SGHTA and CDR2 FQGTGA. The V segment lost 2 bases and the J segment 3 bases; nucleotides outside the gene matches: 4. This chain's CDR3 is CASSLYTGGYNEQFF. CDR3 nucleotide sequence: TGTGCCAGCAGCTTATATACGGGGGGCTACAATGAGCAGTTCTTC.